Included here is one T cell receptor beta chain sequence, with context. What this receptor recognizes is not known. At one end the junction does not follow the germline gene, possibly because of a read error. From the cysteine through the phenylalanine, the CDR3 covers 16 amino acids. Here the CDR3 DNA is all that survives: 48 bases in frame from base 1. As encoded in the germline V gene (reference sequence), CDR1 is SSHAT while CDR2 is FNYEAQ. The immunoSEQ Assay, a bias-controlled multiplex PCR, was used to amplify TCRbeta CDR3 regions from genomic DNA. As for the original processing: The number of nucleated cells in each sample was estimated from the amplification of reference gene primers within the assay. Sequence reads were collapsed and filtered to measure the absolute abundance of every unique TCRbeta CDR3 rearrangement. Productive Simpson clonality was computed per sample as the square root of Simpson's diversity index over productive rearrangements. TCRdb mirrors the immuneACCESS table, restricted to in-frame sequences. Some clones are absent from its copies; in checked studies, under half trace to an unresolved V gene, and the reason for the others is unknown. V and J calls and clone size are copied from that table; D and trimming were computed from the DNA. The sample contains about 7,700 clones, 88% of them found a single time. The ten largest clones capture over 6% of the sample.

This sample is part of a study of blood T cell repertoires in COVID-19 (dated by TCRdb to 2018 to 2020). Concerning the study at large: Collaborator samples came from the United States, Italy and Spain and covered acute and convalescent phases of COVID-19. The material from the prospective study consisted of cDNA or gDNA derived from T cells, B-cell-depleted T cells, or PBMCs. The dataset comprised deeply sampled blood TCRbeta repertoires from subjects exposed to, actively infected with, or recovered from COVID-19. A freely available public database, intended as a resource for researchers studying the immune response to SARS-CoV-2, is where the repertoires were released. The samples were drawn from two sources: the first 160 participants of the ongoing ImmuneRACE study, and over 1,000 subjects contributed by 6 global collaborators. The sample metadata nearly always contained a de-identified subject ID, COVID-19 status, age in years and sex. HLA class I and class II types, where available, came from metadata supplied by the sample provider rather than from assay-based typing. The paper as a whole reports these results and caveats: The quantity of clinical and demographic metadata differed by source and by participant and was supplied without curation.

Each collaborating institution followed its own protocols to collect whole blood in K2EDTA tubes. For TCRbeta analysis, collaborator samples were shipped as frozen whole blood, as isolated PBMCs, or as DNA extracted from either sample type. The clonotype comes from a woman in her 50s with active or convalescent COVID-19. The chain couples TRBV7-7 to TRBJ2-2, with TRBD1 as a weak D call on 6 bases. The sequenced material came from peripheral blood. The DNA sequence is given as TGTGCTAGCAGCCCTGGTCGGACAGTGAACACCGGGGAGCTGTTTTTT. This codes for CASSPGRTVNTGELFF.